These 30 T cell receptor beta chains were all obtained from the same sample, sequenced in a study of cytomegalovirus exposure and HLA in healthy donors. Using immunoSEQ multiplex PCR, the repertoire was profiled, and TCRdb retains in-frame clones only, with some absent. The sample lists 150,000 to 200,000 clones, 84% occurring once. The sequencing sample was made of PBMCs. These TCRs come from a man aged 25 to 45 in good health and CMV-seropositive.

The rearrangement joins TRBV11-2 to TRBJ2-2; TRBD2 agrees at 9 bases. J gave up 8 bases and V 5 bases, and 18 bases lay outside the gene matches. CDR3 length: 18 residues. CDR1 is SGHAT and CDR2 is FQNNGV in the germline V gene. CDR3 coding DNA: TGTGCCAGCAGCCTCCGTATGGCGGGGGGGAGATTCACAGGGGAGCTGTTTTTT. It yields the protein CASSLRMAGGRFTGELFF. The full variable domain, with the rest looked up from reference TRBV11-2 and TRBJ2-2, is EAGVAQSPRYKIIEKRQSVAFWCNPISGHATLYWYQQILGQGPKLLIQFQNNGVVDDSQLPKDRFSAERLKGVDSTLKIQPAKLEDSAVYLCASSLRMAGGRFTGELFFGEGSRLTVL.

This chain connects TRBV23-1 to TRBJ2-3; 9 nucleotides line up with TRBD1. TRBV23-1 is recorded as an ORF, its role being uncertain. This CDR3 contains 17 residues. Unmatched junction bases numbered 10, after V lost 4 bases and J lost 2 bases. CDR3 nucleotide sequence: TGCGCCAGCAGTCCCCCGTCCGGGACAGGGATCACAGATACGCAGTATTTT. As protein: CASSPPSGTGITDTQYF.

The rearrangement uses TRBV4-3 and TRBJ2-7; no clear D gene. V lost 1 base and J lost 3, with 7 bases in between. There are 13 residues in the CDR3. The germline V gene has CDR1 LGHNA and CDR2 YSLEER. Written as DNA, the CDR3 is TGCGCCAGCAGCCAAGTGGTAGACTACGAGCAGTACTTC. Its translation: CASSQVVDYEQYF.

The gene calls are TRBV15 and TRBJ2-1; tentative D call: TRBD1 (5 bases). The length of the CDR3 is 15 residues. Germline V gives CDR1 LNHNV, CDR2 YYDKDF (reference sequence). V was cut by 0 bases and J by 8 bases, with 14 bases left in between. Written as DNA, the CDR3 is TGTGCCACCAGCAGAGAGGGGCTCCCTACATATGAGCAGTTCTTC. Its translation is CATSREGLPTYEQFF.

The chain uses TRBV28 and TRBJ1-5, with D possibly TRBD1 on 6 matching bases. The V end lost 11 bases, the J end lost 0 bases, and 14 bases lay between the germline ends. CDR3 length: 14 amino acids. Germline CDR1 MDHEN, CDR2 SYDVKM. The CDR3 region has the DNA TGTGCCGGACAGAGGTTGGATAGCAATCAGCCCCAGCATTTT. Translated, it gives CAGQRLDSNQPQHF.

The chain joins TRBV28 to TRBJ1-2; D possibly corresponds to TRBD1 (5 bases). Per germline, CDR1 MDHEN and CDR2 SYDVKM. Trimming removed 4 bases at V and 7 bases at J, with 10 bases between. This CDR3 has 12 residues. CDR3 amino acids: CASSSNRSGYTF. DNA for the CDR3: TGTGCCAGCAGTTCCAACAGGTCTGGCTACACCTTC.

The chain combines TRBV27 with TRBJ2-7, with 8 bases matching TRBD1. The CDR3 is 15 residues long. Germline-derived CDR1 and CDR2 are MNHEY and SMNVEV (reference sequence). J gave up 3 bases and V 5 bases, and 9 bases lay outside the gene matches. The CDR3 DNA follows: TGTGCCAGCAGTCCCCGGACAGGGTTCGACTACGAGCAGTACTTC. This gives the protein CASSPRTGFDYEQYF.

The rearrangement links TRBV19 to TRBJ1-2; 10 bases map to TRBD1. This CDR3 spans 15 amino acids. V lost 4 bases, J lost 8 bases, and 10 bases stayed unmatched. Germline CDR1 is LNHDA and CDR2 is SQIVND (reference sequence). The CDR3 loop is CASSKGGQGPQGYTF. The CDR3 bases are TGTGCCAGTAGTAAAGGGGGACAGGGGCCGCAAGGCTACACCTTC.

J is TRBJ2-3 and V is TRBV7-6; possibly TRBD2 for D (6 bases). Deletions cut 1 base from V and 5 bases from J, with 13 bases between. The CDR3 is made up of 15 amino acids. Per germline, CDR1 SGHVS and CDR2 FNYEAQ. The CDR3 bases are TGTGCCAGCAGCTTAGGCAGGAGGGAAGGAGATACGCAGTATTTT. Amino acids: CASSLGRREGDTQYF.

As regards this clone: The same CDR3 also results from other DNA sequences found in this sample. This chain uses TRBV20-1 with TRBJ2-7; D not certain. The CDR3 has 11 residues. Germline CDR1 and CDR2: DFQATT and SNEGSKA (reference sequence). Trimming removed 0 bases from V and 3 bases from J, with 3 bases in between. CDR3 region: CSARDSYEQYF. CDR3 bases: TGCAGTGCTAGAGACAGCTACGAGCAGTACTTC.

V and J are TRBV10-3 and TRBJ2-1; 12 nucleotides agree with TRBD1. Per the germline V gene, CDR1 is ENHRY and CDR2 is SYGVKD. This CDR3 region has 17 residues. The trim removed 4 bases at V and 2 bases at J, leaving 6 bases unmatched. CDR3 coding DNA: TGTGCCATCAGTGGCATGGGACAGGGGGCTCCCTACAATGAGCAGTTCTTC. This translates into CAISGMGQGAPYNEQFF.

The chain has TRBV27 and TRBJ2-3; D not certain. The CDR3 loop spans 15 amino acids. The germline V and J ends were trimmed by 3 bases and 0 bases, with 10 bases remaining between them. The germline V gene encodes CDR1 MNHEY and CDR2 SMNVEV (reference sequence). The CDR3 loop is CASSLFPSSTDTQYF. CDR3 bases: TGTGCCAGCAGTTTGTTCCCCTCTAGCACAGATACGCAGTATTTT.

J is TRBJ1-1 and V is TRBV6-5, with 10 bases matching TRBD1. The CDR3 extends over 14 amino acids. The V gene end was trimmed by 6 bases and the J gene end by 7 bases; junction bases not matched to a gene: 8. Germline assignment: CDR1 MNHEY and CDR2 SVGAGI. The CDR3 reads CASRGTGEIVEAFF. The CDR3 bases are TGTGCCAGCAGGGGGACAGGGGAGATTGTTGAAGCTTTCTTT.

The chain's CDR3 is CASSLIAGGPREQYF. CDR3 nucleotide sequence: TGTGCCAGCAGTCTGATAGCGGGAGGGCCGCGGGAGCAGTACTTC. The rearrangement uses TRBV28 and TRBJ2-7; 11 positions match TRBD2. The CDR3 consists of 15 residues. The germline gives CDR1 MDHEN, CDR2 SYDVKM. V lost 5 bases and J lost 7; bases outside the gene matches: 10. Looking up the rest from reference TRBV28 and TRBJ2-7 gives the full variable domain: DVKVTQSSRYLVKRTGEKVFLECVQDMDHENMFWYRQDPGLGLRLIYFSYDVKMKEKGDIPEGYSVSREKKERFSLILESASTNQTSMYLCASSLIAGGPREQYFGPGTRLTVT.

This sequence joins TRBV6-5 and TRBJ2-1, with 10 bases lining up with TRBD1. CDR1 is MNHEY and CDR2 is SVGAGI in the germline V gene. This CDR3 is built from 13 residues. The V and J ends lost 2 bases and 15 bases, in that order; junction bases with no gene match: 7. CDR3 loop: CASSYKTGGGMFF. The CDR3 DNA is TGTGCCAGCAGTTACAAGACAGGGGGCGGAATGTTCTTC.

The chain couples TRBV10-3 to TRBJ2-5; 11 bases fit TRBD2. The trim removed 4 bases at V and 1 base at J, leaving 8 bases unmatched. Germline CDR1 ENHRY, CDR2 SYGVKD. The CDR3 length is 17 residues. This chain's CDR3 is CAISAFVLAGGQETQYF. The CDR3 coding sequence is TGTGCCATCAGTGCCTTTGTCCTAGCGGGGGGCCAAGAGACCCAGTACTTC.

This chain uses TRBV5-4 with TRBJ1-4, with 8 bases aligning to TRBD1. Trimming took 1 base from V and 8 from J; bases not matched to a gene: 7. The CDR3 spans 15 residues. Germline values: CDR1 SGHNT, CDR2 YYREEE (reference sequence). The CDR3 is CASSLYSGQGEKLFF. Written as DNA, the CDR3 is TGTGCCAGCAGCTTGTATAGCGGACAGGGAGAAAAACTGTTTTTT.

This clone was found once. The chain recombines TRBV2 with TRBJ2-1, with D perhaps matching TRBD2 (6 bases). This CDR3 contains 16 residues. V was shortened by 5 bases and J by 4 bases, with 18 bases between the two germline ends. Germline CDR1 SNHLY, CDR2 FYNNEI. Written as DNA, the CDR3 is TGTGCCAGCAGTCCCGCGGGGATTGTTCCTTACAATGAGCAGTTCTTC. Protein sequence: CASSPAGIVPYNEQFF. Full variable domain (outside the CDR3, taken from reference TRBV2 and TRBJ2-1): EPEVTQTPSHQVTQMGQEVILRCVPISNHLYFYWYRQILGQKVEFLVSFYNNEISEKSEIFDDQFSVERPDGSNFTLKIRSTKLEDSAMYFCASSPAGIVPYNEQFFGPGTRLTVL.

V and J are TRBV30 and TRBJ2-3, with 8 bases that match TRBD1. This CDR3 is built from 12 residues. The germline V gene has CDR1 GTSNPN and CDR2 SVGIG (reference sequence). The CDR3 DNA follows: TGTGCGACAGGGGCCGGCACAGATACGCAGTATTTT. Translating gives CATGAGTDTQYF.

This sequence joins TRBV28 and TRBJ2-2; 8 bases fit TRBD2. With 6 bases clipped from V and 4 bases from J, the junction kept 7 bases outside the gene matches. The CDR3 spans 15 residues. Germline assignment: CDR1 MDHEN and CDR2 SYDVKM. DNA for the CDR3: TGTGCCAGCAGGCGTAGGCTAGCGGGCACCGGGGAGCTGTTTTTT. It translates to CASRRRLAGTGELFF.

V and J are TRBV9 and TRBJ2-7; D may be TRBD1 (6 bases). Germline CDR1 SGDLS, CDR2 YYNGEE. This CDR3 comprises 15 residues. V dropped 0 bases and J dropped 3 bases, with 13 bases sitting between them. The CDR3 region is CASSVESGTHYEQYF. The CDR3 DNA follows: TGTGCCAGCAGCGTAGAGTCCGGGACACACTACGAGCAGTACTTC.

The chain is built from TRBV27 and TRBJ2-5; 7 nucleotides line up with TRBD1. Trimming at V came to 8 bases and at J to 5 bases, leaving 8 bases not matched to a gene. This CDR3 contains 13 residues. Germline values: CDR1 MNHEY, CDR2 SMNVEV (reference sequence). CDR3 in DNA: TGTGCCAGCCGAACACAGGGGCGGGAGACCCAGTACTTC. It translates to CASRTQGRETQYF.

CDR3 nucleotide sequence: TGCGCCAGCAAAGCCGCCTACGAGCAGTACTTC. Protein: CASKAAYEQYF. V and J are TRBV5-1 and TRBJ2-7, with D hard to call. The CDR3 sequence is 11 residues long. CDR1 and CDR2 (germline): SGHRS, YFSETQ. V lost 6 bases, J lost 2 bases, and 6 bases lay in between.

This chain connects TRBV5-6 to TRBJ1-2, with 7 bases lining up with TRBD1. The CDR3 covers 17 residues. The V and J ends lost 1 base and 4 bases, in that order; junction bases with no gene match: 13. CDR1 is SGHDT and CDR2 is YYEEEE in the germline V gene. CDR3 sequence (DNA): TGTGCCAGCAGCTTGTACGATACAGGGGATGGGGTCTATGGCTACACCTTC. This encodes CASSLYDTGDGVYGYTF.

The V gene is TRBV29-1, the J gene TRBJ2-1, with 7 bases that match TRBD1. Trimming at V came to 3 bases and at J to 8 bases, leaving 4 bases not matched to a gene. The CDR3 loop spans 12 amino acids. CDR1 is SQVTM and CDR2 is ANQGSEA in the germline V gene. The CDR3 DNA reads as TGCAGCGTTGATACAGGGGTGGATGAGCAGTTCTTC. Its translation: CSVDTGVDEQFF.

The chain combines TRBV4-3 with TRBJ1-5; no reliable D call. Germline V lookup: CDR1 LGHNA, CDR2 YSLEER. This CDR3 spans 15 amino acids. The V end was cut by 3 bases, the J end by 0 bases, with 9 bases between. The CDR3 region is CASSHPVGSNQPQHF. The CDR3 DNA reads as TGCGCCAGCAGCCACCCCGTCGGTAGCAATCAGCCCCAGCATTTT.

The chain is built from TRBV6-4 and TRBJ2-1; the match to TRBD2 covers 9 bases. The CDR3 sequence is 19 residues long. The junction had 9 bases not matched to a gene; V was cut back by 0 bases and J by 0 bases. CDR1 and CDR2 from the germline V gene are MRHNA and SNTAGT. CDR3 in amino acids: CASSDSGGGARCSYNEQFF. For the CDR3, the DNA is TGTGCCAGCAGTGACTCCGGCGGGGGGGCCAGATGCTCCTACAATGAGCAGTTCTTC.

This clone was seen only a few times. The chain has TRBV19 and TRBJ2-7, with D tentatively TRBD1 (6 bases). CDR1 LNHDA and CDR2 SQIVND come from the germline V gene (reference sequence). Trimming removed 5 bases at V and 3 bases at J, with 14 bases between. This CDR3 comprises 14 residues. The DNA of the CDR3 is TGTGCCAGTAGTCCACAGGGTGGGGGCTACGAGCAGTACTTC. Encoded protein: CASSPQGGGYEQYF.

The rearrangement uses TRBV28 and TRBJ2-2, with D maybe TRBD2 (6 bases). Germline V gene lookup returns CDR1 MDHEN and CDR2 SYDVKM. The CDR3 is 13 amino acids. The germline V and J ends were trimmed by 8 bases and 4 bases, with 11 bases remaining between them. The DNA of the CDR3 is TGTGCCAGCCACTACGGGGGCACCGGGGAGCTGTTTTTT. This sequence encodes CASHYGGTGELFF.

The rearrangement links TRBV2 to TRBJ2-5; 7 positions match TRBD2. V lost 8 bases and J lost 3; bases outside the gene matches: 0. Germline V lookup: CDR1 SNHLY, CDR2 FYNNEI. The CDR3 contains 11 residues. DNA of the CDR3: TGTGCCAGCGCGGGAGAAGAGACCCAGTACTTC. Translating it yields CASAGEETQYF.